Below, 9 T cell receptor beta chains from the same sample are listed, as sequenced in a study of blood T cell repertoires in COVID-19. This table comes from immunoSEQ multiplex PCR, and its TCRdb copy is limited to in-frame clones, with some not included. The table lists around 160,000 clones, roughly nine tenths of them singletons. Sequencing was done on a sample of peripheral blood. The receptors derive from a man aged 55 to 70 with active or convalescent COVID-19.

The gene calls are TRBV5-1 and TRBJ1-6; D is perhaps TRBD1 (6 bases). The ends were cut back, 0 bases at V and 1 base at J, with 11 bases in the middle. The CDR3 is 17 amino acids. Germline V gene sequence: CDR1 SGHRS, CDR2 YFSETQ. The CDR3 loop is CASSLELQGSYNSPLHF. CDR3 in DNA: TGCGCCAGCAGCTTGGAACTACAGGGTTCCTATAATTCACCCCTCCACTTT.

J is TRBJ2-7 and V is TRBV6-6; 7 positions agree with TRBD1. CDR3 length equals 12 residues. J was trimmed by 7 bases and V by 4 bases; bases with no gene match: 4. Germline assignment: CDR1 MNHNY and CDR2 SVGAGI (reference sequence). The DNA of the CDR3 is TGTGCCAGCAGTTGGGACAGACAAGAGCAGTACTTC. Translated, it gives CASSWDRQEQYF.

The rearrangement links TRBV7-2 to TRBJ2-6; D is undetermined. The CDR3 totals 15 residues. The V gene's germline CDR1 is SGHTA and CDR2 FQGNSA. Trimming took off 5 bases at V and 0 bases at J, with 8 bases between the two ends. The chain's CDR3 is CASSRSSSGANVLTF. The CDR3 nucleotides are TGTGCCAGCAGCCGTTCGAGCTCTGGGGCCAACGTCCTGACTTTC.

The chain is built from TRBV4-1 and TRBJ1-6; the match to TRBD1 covers 9 bases. CDR1 and CDR2 from the germline V gene are MGHRA and YSYEKL. The CDR3 extends over 14 amino acids. The junction had 5 bases not matched to a gene; V was cut back by 4 bases and J by 10 bases. The CDR3 here is CASSPDRGSSPLHF. DNA of the CDR3: TGCGCCAGCAGCCCGGACAGGGGTAGCTCACCCCTCCACTTT.

V usage is TRBV18 and J usage is TRBJ2-7; D perhaps matches TRBD2 (6 bases). The CDR3 consists of 16 residues. Germline-derived CDR1 and CDR2 are KGHSH and LQKENI. V lost 2 bases to trimming and J lost 2 bases, with 16 bases between them. Here the CDR3 DNA reads TGTGCCAGCTCACCAGCGGGAATGGGTGGGGCCTACGAGCAGTACTTC. Translating gives CASSPAGMGGAYEQYF. Variable domain in full (rest from reference TRBV18 and TRBJ2-7): NAGVMQNPRHLVRRRGQEARLRCSPMKGHSHVYWYRQLPEEGLKFMVYLQKENIIDESGMPKERFSAEFPKEGPSILRIQQVVRGDSAAYFCASSPAGMGGAYEQYFGPGTRLTVT.

This sequence joins TRBV11-2 and TRBJ2-7; D possibly corresponds to TRBD2 (6 bases). CDR3 length: 14 residues. Germline CDR1 reads SGHAT; CDR2 reads FQNNGV. Trimming stripped 5 bases from V and 0 bases from J, with 11 bases between. CDR3 region: CASSPSVDSYEQYF. CDR3 DNA sequence: TGTGCCAGCAGCCCTAGCGTAGACTCCTACGAGCAGTACTTC.

This sequence joins TRBV19 and TRBJ2-1; no definite D call. V lost 6 bases to trimming and J lost 6 bases, with 9 bases between them. The CDR3 is 12 amino acids. Germline V lookup: CDR1 LNHDA, CDR2 SQIVND (reference sequence). CDR3 sequence (DNA): TGTGCCAGTAGCCGGGTCCTCAATGAGCAGTTCTTC. Translated, it gives CASSRVLNEQFF.

The V call is TRBV10-3, the J call TRBJ2-3, with D perhaps matching TRBD2 (7 bases). V was shortened by 4 bases and J by 1 base, with 15 bases between the two germline ends. This CDR3 comprises 16 residues. Germline V lookup: CDR1 ENHRY, CDR2 SYGVKD. The CDR3 DNA sequence: TGTGCCATCAGTGTGAGAGGGGGGGCTGGCACAGATACGCAGTATTTT. This sequence encodes CAISVRGGAGTDTQYF.

The chain combines TRBV5-4 with TRBJ2-7, with 9 bases fitting TRBD2. CDR1 is SGHNT and CDR2 is YYREEE in the germline V gene (reference sequence). This CDR3 region has 19 residues. J gave up 2 bases and V 7 bases, and 22 bases lay outside the gene matches. The CDR3: CASGHSENAGTSFPYEQYF. The CDR3, as DNA: TGTGCCAGCGGCCATTCCGAAAATGCGGGGACTAGCTTTCCCTACGAGCAGTACTTC. Filled out from reference TRBV5-4 and TRBJ2-7, the complete variable domain reads ETGVTQSPTHLIKTRGQQVTLRCSSQSGHNTVSWYQQALGQGPQFIFQYYREEENGRGNFPPRFSGLQFPNYSSELNVNALELDDSALYLCASGHSENAGTSFPYEQYFGPGTRLTVT.